This T cell receptor beta chain derives from a study of CD8+ T cells in alopecia areata. This clone was recorded once. RNA extraction and reverse transcription yielded cDNA as sequencing template. The method was immunoSEQ multiplex PCR; TCRdb's version includes in-frame clones alone and lacks a portion of them. Of around 140,000 clones listed, 40% to 50% were seen once; the top ten hold over 5.5%. Looked up from germline, CDR1 is MDHEN and CDR2 is SYDVKM. The V end was cut by 3 bases, the J end by 1 base, with 16 bases between. The CDR3 has 17 amino acids. V and J are TRBV28 and TRBJ1-5, with D possibly TRBD1 on 5 matching bases. Sequencing was carried out using CD4+ T cells sorted from blood. This TCR derives from a human donor with alopecia areata. CDR3 bases: TGTGCCAGCAGTTTTGTGCCCCAGGGTCTGAGCAATCAGCCCCAGCATTTT. It specifies CASSFVPQGLSNQPQHF.